This T cell receptor beta chain was obtained from a study of blood T cell repertoires in COVID-19. Generated by immunoSEQ multiplex PCR, the TCRdb table keeps only in-frame clones and is missing some. Of about 300,000 clones in the sample, nearly 90% were seen once. The CDR3 is 14 amino acids. V was pared by 3 bases and J by 4 bases, with 11 bases between. Germline lookup yields CDR1 SGHAT and CDR2 FQNNGV. The sequence came from a woman aged 25 to 45 with COVID-19, enrolled during active disease. The source material was peripheral blood. J is TRBJ2-3 and V is TRBV11-2; D might be TRBD1 (5 bases). CDR3 DNA sequence: TGTGCCAGCAGCTTCGGCAGGGCGGCAGATACGCAGTATTTT. It encodes CASSFGRAADTQYF.